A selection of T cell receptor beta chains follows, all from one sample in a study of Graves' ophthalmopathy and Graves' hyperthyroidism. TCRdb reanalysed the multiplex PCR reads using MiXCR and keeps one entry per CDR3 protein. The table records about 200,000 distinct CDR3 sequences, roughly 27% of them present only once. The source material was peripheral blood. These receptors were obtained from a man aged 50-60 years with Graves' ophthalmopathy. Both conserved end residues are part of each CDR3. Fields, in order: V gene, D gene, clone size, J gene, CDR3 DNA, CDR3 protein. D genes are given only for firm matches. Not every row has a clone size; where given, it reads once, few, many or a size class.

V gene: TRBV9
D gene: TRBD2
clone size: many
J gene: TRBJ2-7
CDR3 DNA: TGTGCCAGCAGCGTAGGTGGGGGGGGCTACGAGCAGTACTTC
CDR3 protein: CASSVGGGGYEQYF

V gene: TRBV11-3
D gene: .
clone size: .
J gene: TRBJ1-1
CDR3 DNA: TGTGCCAGCAGCCCCCCGTTCGGGGGTTGGACTGAAGCTTTCTTT
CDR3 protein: CASSPPFGGWTEAFF

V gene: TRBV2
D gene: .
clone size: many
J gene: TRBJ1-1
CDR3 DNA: TGTGCCAGCAGCAGACAGGTCAGCACTGAAGCTTTCTTT
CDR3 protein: CASSRQVSTEAFF

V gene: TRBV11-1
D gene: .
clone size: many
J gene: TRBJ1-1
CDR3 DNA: TGTGCCAGCAGCTCCGGGTCCCCCTGGGACACTGAAGCTTTCTTT
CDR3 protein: CASSSGSPWDTEAFF

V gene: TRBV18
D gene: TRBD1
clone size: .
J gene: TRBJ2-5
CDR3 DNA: TGTGCCAGCTCAAGTTACAGGGGGAGGAAAGAGACCCAGTACTTC
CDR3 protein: CASSSYRGRKETQYF

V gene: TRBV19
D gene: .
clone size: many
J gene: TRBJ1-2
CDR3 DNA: TGTGCCAGTAGTTACAGGGTGGTGGGGAACTATGGCTACACCTTC
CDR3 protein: CASSYRVVGNYGYTF

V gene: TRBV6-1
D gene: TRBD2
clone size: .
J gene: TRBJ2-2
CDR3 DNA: TGTGCCAGCAGTGGGACTAGCGGCAGTAGGGAGCTGTTTTTT
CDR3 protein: CASSGTSGSRELFF

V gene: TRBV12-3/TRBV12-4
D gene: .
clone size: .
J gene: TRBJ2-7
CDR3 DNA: TGTGCCAGCACCTTACTAGGGGTCTCCTACGAGCAGTACTTC
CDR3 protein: CASTLLGVSYEQYF

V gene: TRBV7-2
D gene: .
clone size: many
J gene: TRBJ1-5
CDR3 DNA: TGTGCCAGCAGCTTAGGGGAGGTTCAGCCCCAGCATTTT
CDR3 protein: CASSLGEVQPQHF

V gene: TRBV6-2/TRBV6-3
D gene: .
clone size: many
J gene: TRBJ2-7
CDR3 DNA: TGTGCCAGCAGTACAACCTACGAGCAGTACTTC
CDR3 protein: CASSTTYEQYF

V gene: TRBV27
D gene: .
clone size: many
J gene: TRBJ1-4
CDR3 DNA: TGTGCCAGCAGTTTCTCAGCATACAATGAAAAACTGTTTTTT
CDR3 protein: CASSFSAYNEKLFF

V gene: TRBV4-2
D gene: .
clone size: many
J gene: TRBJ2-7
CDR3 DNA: TGTGCCAGCAGCCAAGATGGGGTCCACGAGCAGTACTTC
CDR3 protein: CASSQDGVHEQYF

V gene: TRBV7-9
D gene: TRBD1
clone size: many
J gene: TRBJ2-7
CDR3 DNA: TGTGCCAGCAGCGACAACAGGGGTTACTCCCCCTACGAGCAGTACTTC
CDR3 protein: CASSDNRGYSPYEQYF

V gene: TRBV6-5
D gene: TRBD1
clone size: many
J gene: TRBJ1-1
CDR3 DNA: TGTGCCAGCAGTTTGGACAGGGCGTCGAACACTGAAGCTTTCTTT
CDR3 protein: CASSLDRASNTEAFF

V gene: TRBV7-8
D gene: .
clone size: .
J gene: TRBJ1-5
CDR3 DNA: TGTGCCAGCAGTTACTCGTGGGGGTCCAGCAATCAGCCCCAGCATTTT
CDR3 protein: CASSYSWGSSNQPQHF

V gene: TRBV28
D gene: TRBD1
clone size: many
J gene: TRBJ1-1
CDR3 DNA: TGTGCCAGCAGTCCCTCCCCGGGACAGCAGAACACTGAAGCTTTCTTT
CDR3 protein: CASSPSPGQQNTEAFF

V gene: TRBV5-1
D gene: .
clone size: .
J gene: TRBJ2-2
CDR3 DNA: TGCGCCAGCAGCACGGACAGCACCGGGGAGCTGTTTTTT
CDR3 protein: CASSTDSTGELFF

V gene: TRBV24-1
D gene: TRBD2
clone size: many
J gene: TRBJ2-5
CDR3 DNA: TGTGCCACCAGTGATTCGGGACTAGCGTTGGAGACCCAGTACTTC
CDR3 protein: CATSDSGLALETQYF

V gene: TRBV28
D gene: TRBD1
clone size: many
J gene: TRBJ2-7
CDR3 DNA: TGTGCCAGCAGTTTAGCCGGGACAGGGGGCAACGAGCAGTACTTC
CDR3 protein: CASSLAGTGGNEQYF

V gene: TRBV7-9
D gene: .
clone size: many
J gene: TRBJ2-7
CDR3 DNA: TGTGCCAGCAGCTTCCCGGCGGGTGGGTCCTCCTACGAGCAGTACTTC
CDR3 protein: CASSFPAGGSSYEQYF

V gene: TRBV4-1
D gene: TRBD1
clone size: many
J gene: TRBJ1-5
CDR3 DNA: TGCGCCAGCAGCCAAGGAGCCGGCCACTTCGACAGGGCTAGGGATCAGCCCCAGCATTTT
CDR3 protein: CASSQGAGHFDRARDQPQHF

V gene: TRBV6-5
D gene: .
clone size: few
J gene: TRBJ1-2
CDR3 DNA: TGTGCCAGCAGTTACTCGGGGCAGGACTATGGCTACACCTTC
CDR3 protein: CASSYSGQDYGYTF

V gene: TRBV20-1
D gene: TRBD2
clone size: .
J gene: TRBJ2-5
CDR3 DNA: TGCAGTGCTAGACTAGCGGGAGAGCTGCAAGAGACCCAGTACTTC
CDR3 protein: CSARLAGELQETQYF

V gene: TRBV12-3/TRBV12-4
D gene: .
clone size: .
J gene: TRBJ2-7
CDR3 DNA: TGTGCCAGCAGTGAAGAGGGGACGCTCGGCTACGAGCAGTACTTC
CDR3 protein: CASSEEGTLGYEQYF

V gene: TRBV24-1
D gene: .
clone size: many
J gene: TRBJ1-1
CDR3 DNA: TGTGCCACCAGTGACCCGAGGGGCTGGGCTTTCTTT
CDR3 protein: CATSDPRGWAFF

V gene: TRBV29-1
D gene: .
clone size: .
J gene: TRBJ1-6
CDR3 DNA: TGCAGCGTTGGAGGGGGAAACACACCCCTCCACTTT
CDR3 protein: CSVGGGNTPLHF

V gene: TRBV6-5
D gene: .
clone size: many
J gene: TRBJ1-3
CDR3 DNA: TGTGCCAGCAGTTCAGGGATAGGAAACACCATATATTTT
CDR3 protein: CASSSGIGNTIYF